This T cell receptor beta chain came from a study of tumor-infiltrating lymphocytes in primary liver carcinoma. Study-level background: Resection treated the patients' primary liver carcinoma. Stage T1-T3 N0M0 tumors measured about 4 to 10 cm at most.

This clonotype was seen once. A clone one base away is much larger, so this may be a read error. TCR beta cDNA was reverse-transcribed from about 0.45 ug of total RNA. The reaction used a constant-region primer and ProtoScript II reverse transcriptase. Libraries of TCR beta came from three nested multiplex PCR rounds with slightly modified ARM-PCR. Forward primers for TRBV1-TRBV30 and a C-beta reverse primer served the first two PCR rounds, at around 11 cycles each. TCRdb itself ran the multiplex PCR reads through MiXCR, one entry per CDR3 protein. The sample lists approximately 330,000 distinct CDR3 sequences; around 60% were seen once. Out of unsorted whole blood came the blood RNA, and germline DNA was extracted as well. Trimming removed 10 bases from V and 3 bases from J, with 28 bases in between. The CDR3 length is 18 residues. Germline CDR1 and CDR2: ENHRY and SYGVKD.

V and J are TRBV10-3 and TRBJ1-5; TRBD1 is a possible D gene (5 bases). The sequenced sample consisted of peripheral blood. The clonotype originates from a middle-aged man with primary liver carcinoma and hepatitis B virus infection. CDR3 residues: CATNKGSGRGGINQPQHF. In nucleotides, the CDR3 is TGTGCCACAAACAAAGGGTCGGGGCGCGGGGGAATCAATCAGCCCCAGCATTTT.